The 28 T cell receptor beta chains presented below share a single source sample, sequenced in a study of shared T cell receptors in the human thymus. Generated by immunoSEQ multiplex PCR, the TCRdb table keeps only in-frame clones and is missing some. Of approximately 730,000 clones listed, roughly 85% are singletons. This sample was also put to use in a study of human thymus T cells.

The sequenced sample consisted of thymocytes. The source of these receptors is a girl under two years old with a congenital heart defect.

The CDR3 sequence: CASSVGPGNEQFF. The CDR3 DNA follows: TGTGCCAGCAGCGTGGGGCCGGGCAATGAGCAGTTCTTC. The V and J genes are TRBV9 and TRBJ2-1; D is perhaps TRBD1 (5 bases). Germline CDR1 and CDR2: SGDLS and YYNGEE. This CDR3 contains 13 residues. V dropped 2 bases and J dropped 6 bases, with 9 bases sitting between them.

This chain joins TRBV11-2 and TRBJ2-1; D remains ambiguous. Germline V gives CDR1 SGHAT, CDR2 FQNNGV. CDR3 length: 14 residues. V was clipped by 5 bases and J by 0 bases, with 8 bases between them. Written as DNA, the CDR3 is TGTGCCAGCAGCCGCCTAAGCTCCTACAATGAGCAGTTCTTC. This translates into CASSRLSSYNEQFF. The full variable domain, completed using reference TRBV11-2 and TRBJ2-1, is EAGVAQSPRYKIIEKRQSVAFWCNPISGHATLYWYQQILGQGPKLLIQFQNNGVVDDSQLPKDRFSAERLKGVDSTLKIQPAKLEDSAVYLCASSRLSSYNEQFFGPGTRLTVL.

The V call is TRBV30, the J call TRBJ1-5; 7 nucleotides agree with TRBD1. This CDR3 region has 15 residues. Trimming removed 0 bases from V and 3 bases from J; junction bases left unmatched: 5. Germline V gene data show CDR1 as GTSNPN and CDR2 as SVGIG (reference sequence). CDR3 protein: CAWSVGTDINQPQHF. DNA for the CDR3: TGTGCCTGGAGTGTAGGGACAGATATCAATCAGCCCCAGCATTTT.

V and J are TRBV15 and TRBJ2-3; D gene unclear. From germline, CDR1 is LNHNV and CDR2 YYDKDF (reference sequence). Trimming removed 5 bases at V and 3 bases at J, with 6 bases between. CDR3 length: 12 residues. The chain's CDR3 is CATSPVTDTQYF. For the CDR3, the DNA is TGTGCCACCAGCCCTGTGACAGATACGCAGTATTTT. Supplemented by reference TRBV15 and TRBJ2-3, the full variable domain reads DAMVIQNPRYQVTQFGKPVTLSCSQTLNHNVMYWYQQKSSQAPKLLFHYYDKDFNNEADTPDNFQSRRPNTSFCFLDIRSPGLGDTAMYLCATSPVTDTQYFGPGTRLTVL.

The CDR3 loop is CASSRAVGGGNTEAFF. Here the CDR3 DNA reads TGTGCCAGCAGCCGGGCGGTTGGGGGAGGGAACACTGAAGCTTTCTTT. The chain combines TRBV9 with TRBJ1-1; maybe TRBD1 (5 bases). The CDR3 runs to 16 residues. Germline CDR1 reads SGDLS; CDR2 reads YYNGEE. V lost 4 bases and J lost 1, with 17 bases in between.

This rearrangement joins TRBV29-1 to TRBJ1-2; 10 nucleotides match TRBD1. CDR1 is SQVTM and CDR2 is ANQGSEA in the germline V gene. CDR3 length equals 14 residues. V dropped 7 bases and J dropped 5; count of bases not matched to a gene: 10. CDR3 nucleotide sequence: TGCAGCGACCTCTCCGGGACAGGGGAATATGGCTACACCTTC. This gives the protein CSDLSGTGEYGYTF.

This clone has a handful of counts. The chain recombines TRBV5-6 with TRBJ2-1, with 8 bases matching TRBD2. The J segment lost 0 bases and the V segment lost 3 bases, leaving 14 bases of the junction unmatched. Germline V gene lookup returns CDR1 SGHDT and CDR2 YYEEEE. The CDR3 contains 19 residues. The CDR3 nucleotides are TGTGCCAGCAGCTCCGGGGGACTAGTTCTGTGCCGCTCCTACAATGAGCAGTTCTTC. Its translation: CASSSGGLVLCRSYNEQFF.

This clone was detected a few times. The chain carries TRBV7-8 and TRBJ2-5; perhaps TRBD1 as D (6 bases). Germline loops: CDR1 SGHVS, CDR2 FQNEAQ. V was shortened by 2 bases and J by 2 bases, with 21 bases between the two germline ends. The CDR3 spans 18 residues. The CDR3 DNA reads as TGTGCCAGCAGCTTATCAACGGGTCCAGGGGATGTTCAAGAGACCCAGTACTTC. Translating it yields CASSLSTGPGDVQETQYF.

The chain employs TRBV9 and TRBJ1-2; TRBD1 matches at 9 bases. Looked up from germline, CDR1 is SGDLS and CDR2 is YYNGEE. CDR3 length: 15 residues. Losses at the gene ends were 4 bases for V and 2 bases for J; bases not matched to a gene: 6. CDR3 nucleotide sequence: TGTGCCAGCAGCTACTCACAGGGGGCAAACTATGGCTACACCTTC. This sequence encodes CASSYSQGANYGYTF.

This chain links TRBV6-1 with TRBJ2-5; D is possibly TRBD1 (6 bases). CDR3 length: 17 residues. The V gene lost 4 bases and the J gene lost 1 base, with 19 bases spanning the gap. Germline lookup yields CDR1 MNHNS and CDR2 SASEGT. CDR3 DNA sequence: TGTGCCAGCAGTGCCCGAATAGAGTTGGGGGCCCAAGAGACCCAGTACTTC. Its translation is CASSARIELGAQETQYF.

The chain joins TRBV6-4 to TRBJ2-3, with a tentative D call TRBD1 (6 bases). V gave up 5 bases and J gave up 1 base, with 10 bases separating them. CDR1 is MRHNA, CDR2 SNTAGT, per germline. The CDR3 contains 14 residues. The CDR3 nucleotides read TGTGCCAGCAGTATTAGACAGGGCACAGATACGCAGTATTTT. Its protein product is CASSIRQGTDTQYF.

The chain has TRBV29-1 and TRBJ2-7; a possible D gene is TRBD2 (6 bases). CDR3 length: 13 amino acids. Germline-derived CDR1 and CDR2 are SQVTM and ANQGSEA. V was pared by 5 bases and J by 0 bases, with 11 bases between. CDR3 DNA: TGCAGCGTTAGGAGGGATTACTCCTACGAGCAGTACTTC. Encoded protein: CSVRRDYSYEQYF.

This chain uses TRBV10-3 with TRBJ1-2; D is unclear. Germline lookup yields CDR1 ENHRY and CDR2 SYGVKD. The CDR3 length is 15 residues. Trimming shortened V by 4 bases and J by 4 bases, and 16 bases separated the two germline ends. CDR3 region: CAISARSLVAYGYTF. The CDR3 DNA reads TGTGCCATCAGTGCCCGTTCCCTGGTGGCCTATGGCTACACCTTC.

This sequence joins TRBV11-1 and TRBJ2-3; D gene unclear. The ends were cut back, 0 bases at V and 1 base at J, with 11 bases in the middle. CDR3 length: 16 residues. Germline values: CDR1 SGHAT, CDR2 FQDESV (reference sequence). CDR3 nucleotide sequence: TGTGCCAGCAGCTTAGCGGGCAGAGCTGGCACAGATACGCAGTATTTT. Translating it yields CASSLAGRAGTDTQYF.

CDR3 bases: TGTGCCAGCAGTGTAGTACTTCAGGGAGAGACCCAGTACTTC. Translated, it gives CASSVVLQGETQYF. This chain joins TRBV6-5 and TRBJ2-5, with a possible D match to TRBD1 (5 bases). Trimming shortened V by 5 bases and J by 4 bases, and 14 bases separated the two germline ends. CDR3 length: 14 amino acids. Germline CDR1 and CDR2: MNHEY and SVGAGI.

The chain couples TRBV9 to TRBJ1-2; D gene uncertain. CDR1 SGDLS and CDR2 YYNGEE come from the germline V gene. The CDR3 totals 13 residues. Trimming removed 1 base at V and 4 bases at J, with 8 bases between. The CDR3 DNA follows: TGTGCCAGCAGCGTAATGGGCCTCTATGGCTACACCTTC. This translates into CASSVMGLYGYTF.

CDR3 in amino acids: CASSFPQGSGNTIYF. CDR3 nucleotides: TGTGCCAGCAGCTTCCCGCAGGGGTCTGGAAACACCATATATTTT. The chain combines TRBV5-4 with TRBJ1-3, with a tentative D call TRBD1 (6 bases). V shed 2 bases and J shed 1 base, with 10 bases lying between them. This CDR3 contains 15 residues. Germline V gene lookup returns CDR1 SGHNT and CDR2 YYREEE (reference sequence).

The V gene is TRBV5-1, the J gene TRBJ1-1; perhaps TRBD1 as D (6 bases). Between the trimmed V and J ends, which lost 4 bases and 2 bases, there was a span of 30 bases. The V gene's germline CDR1 is SGHRS and CDR2 YFSETQ. The length of the CDR3 is 20 residues. The CDR3 DNA reads as TGCGCCAGCAGCCAACCCTTGGACAGAAGAAACAAAAAACCAAACACTGAAGCTTTCTTT. It codes for CASSQPLDRRNKKPNTEAFF.

This chain joins TRBV5-1 and TRBJ1-1; 10 bases align to TRBD1. V gave up 2 bases and J gave up 6 bases; unmatched junction bases: 10. The germline V gene has CDR1 SGHRS and CDR2 YFSETQ. This CDR3 has 16 amino acids. CDR3 residues: CASSLTATDRGPEAFF. The CDR3 nucleotides read TGCGCCAGCAGCTTAACGGCGACTGACAGGGGGCCTGAAGCTTTCTTT. Using reference TRBV5-1 and TRBJ1-1 for the parts outside the CDR3, the full variable domain is KAGVTQTPRYLIKTRGQQVTLSCSPISGHRSVSWYQQTPGQGLQFLFEYFSETQRNKGNFPGRFSGRQFSNSRSEMNVSTLELGDSALYLCASSLTATDRGPEAFFGQGTRLTVV.

The CDR3 sequence: CASSQTGTHFGETQYF. In nucleotides, the CDR3 is TGCGCCAGCAGCCAAACGGGGACTCACTTCGGGGAGACCCAGTACTTC. V usage is TRBV4-3 and J usage is TRBJ2-5; D may be TRBD2 (6 bases). Germline lookup yields CDR1 LGHNA and CDR2 YSLEER. The CDR3 runs to 16 residues. Trimming left V 2 bases short and J 5 bases short, with 18 bases between.

This chain links TRBV27 with TRBJ2-3; D ambiguous. CDR3 size: 17 residues. V was shortened by 4 bases and J by 0 bases, with 17 bases between the two germline ends. Germline V CDR1 and CDR2: MNHEY, SMNVEV (reference sequence). CDR3 residues: CASSSRGTQSSTDTQYF. In nucleotides, the CDR3 is TGTGCCAGCAGTTCGAGAGGAACCCAATCTAGCACAGATACGCAGTATTTT.

This clone was seen more than once but under ten times. The chain couples TRBV14 to TRBJ1-1; tentative D call: TRBD1 (5 bases). The V gene lost 0 bases and the J gene lost 4 bases, with 15 bases spanning the gap. This CDR3 is 16 amino acids long. Germline V gene data show CDR1 as SGHDN and CDR2 as FVKESK. This CDR3 reads CASSQEGRTPGTEAFF. The CDR3, as DNA: TGTGCCAGCAGCCAAGAAGGGCGGACACCCGGCACTGAAGCTTTCTTT.

This clone showed up just once. The V call is TRBV6-1, the J call TRBJ1-3; maybe TRBD1 (5 bases). V was shortened by 3 bases and J by 8 bases, with 20 bases between the two germline ends. The CDR3 totals 16 residues. CDR1 MNHNS and CDR2 SASEGT come from the germline V gene. This CDR3 is CASSDTRANFPDTIYF. CDR3 DNA: TGTGCCAGCAGTGATACCAGGGCCAATTTCCCCGACACCATATATTTT.

The chain has TRBV18 and TRBJ1-1, with 9 nucleotides matching TRBD1. Germline CDR1 and CDR2: KGHSH and LQKENI. Germline trimming cut 6 bases from V and 5 bases from J; bases unmatched to any gene: 7. The CDR3 length is 14 residues. CDR3 loop: CASSPDRGRTEAFF. CDR3 DNA: TGTGCCAGCTCCCCGGACAGGGGTCGGACTGAAGCTTTCTTT. Filled out from reference TRBV18 and TRBJ1-1, the complete variable domain reads NAGVMQNPRHLVRRRGQEARLRCSPMKGHSHVYWYRQLPEEGLKFMVYLQKENIIDESGMPKERFSAEFPKEGPSILRIQQVVRGDSAAYFCASSPDRGRTEAFFGQGTRLTVV.

Only a few counts were recorded for this clone. The chain has TRBV15 and TRBJ2-2; 7 bases map to TRBD2. The V segment lost 1 base and the J segment 1 base; nucleotides outside the gene matches: 3. Germline-derived CDR1 and CDR2 are LNHNV and YYDKDF (reference sequence). The CDR3 runs 16 residues. DNA for the CDR3: TGTGCCACCAGCAGAGGGGGAGGGGAGAACACCGGGGAGCTGTTTTTT. This gives the protein CATSRGGGENTGELFF. Variable domain in full (rest from reference TRBV15 and TRBJ2-2): DAMVIQNPRYQVTQFGKPVTLSCSQTLNHNVMYWYQQKSSQAPKLLFHYYDKDFNNEADTPDNFQSRRPNTSFCFLDIRSPGLGDTAMYLCATSRGGGENTGELFFGEGSRLTVL.

The J gene is TRBJ1-2, the V gene TRBV19, with D possibly matching TRBD1 (6 bases). Germline V gene data show CDR1 as LNHDA and CDR2 as SQIVND (reference sequence). CDR3 length: 14 amino acids. The ends were cut back, 5 bases at V and 3 bases at J, with 13 bases in the middle. CDR3 sequence: CASSQGLDDYGYTF. The CDR3 nucleotides read TGTGCCAGTAGTCAGGGGTTGGACGACTATGGCTACACCTTC.

This clone occurred once. The chain employs TRBV27 and TRBJ1-2, with D unresolved. CDR3 length equals 13 residues. The V and J ends lost 2 bases and 4 bases respectively, with 8 bases between them. Looked up from germline, CDR1 is MNHEY and CDR2 is SMNVEV (reference sequence). CDR3 nucleotide sequence: TGTGCCAGCAGTTTACGGGGTTTCTATGGCTACACCTTC. Protein: CASSLRGFYGYTF.

The rearrangement uses TRBV6-5 and TRBJ1-2, with unresolved D. This CDR3 contains 14 residues. Trimming removed 3 bases from V and 0 bases from J, with 8 bases in between. Germline lookup yields CDR1 MNHEY and CDR2 SVGAGI. This CDR3 is CASSYHSTNYGYTF. CDR3 sequence (DNA): TGTGCCAGCAGTTATCACAGTACTAACTATGGCTACACCTTC.